A single sample is the source of the 8 T cell receptor beta chains below, sequenced in a study of blood T cell repertoires in COVID-19. Clones were sequenced by immunoSEQ multiplex PCR, and TCRdb holds only the in-frame ones, with some missing. The data show about 110,000 clones, 70% to 75% seen once. Sequencing used peripheral blood. These receptor sequences come from a human donor with acute or convalescent COVID-19. The donor label of this sample is uncertain.

This clone came up once. This chain links TRBV6-6 with TRBJ2-1; D perhaps matches TRBD2 (7 bases). The CDR3 extends over 13 amino acids. V was cut by 8 bases and J by 3 bases, with 11 bases left in between. CDR1 MNHNY and CDR2 SVGAGI come from the germline V gene (reference sequence). Here the CDR3 DNA reads TGTGCCAGCGGGAGGGACAACTACAATGAGCAGTTCTTC. Translation gives CASGRDNYNEQFF.

The rearrangement uses TRBV19 and TRBJ2-2; 9 nucleotides align to TRBD2. J lost 0 bases, V lost 3 bases, and 5 bases had no gene match. Germline assignment: CDR1 LNHDA and CDR2 SQIVND (reference sequence). The CDR3 length is 17 residues. This CDR3 is CASSIGGGGANTGELFF. CDR3 in DNA: TGTGCCAGTAGTATCGGCGGCGGGGGGGCGAACACCGGGGAGCTGTTTTTT.

The chain recombines TRBV18 with TRBJ1-4; D uncertain. The length of the CDR3 is 16 residues. Germline loops: CDR1 KGHSH, CDR2 LQKENI. Trimming stripped 6 bases from V and 0 bases from J, with 14 bases between. The CDR3 bases are TGTGCCAGCTCCGAAGTACCGGAGGCAACTAATGAAAAACTGTTTTTT. The encoded protein is CASSEVPEATNEKLFF.

CDR3 protein: CASSDRGPSGNTIYF. The CDR3 nucleotides are TGTGCCAGCAGTGACAGGGGCCCCTCTGGAAACACCATATATTTT. The chain joins TRBV6-1 to TRBJ1-3; TRBD1 might be the D (6 bases). The CDR3 length is 15 residues. V shed 3 bases and J shed 0 bases, with 9 bases lying between them. Germline V lookup: CDR1 MNHNS, CDR2 SASEGT.

The genes are TRBV5-5 and TRBJ2-2, with 7 bases identical to TRBD1. The V gene end was trimmed by 4 bases and the J gene end by 1 base; junction bases not matched to a gene: 13. The CDR3 sequence is 18 residues long. The germline V gene encodes CDR1 SGHKS and CDR2 YYEKEE (reference sequence). CDR3 in DNA: TGTGCCAGCAGCGCGCTGACAGGGTTAGCTCGGAACACCGGGGAGCTGTTTTTT. Its protein is CASSALTGLARNTGELFF.

This rearrangement joins TRBV28 to TRBJ1-2; 7 nucleotides match TRBD1. CDR3 length: 17 residues. In germline, CDR1 is MDHEN, CDR2 SYDVKM. The V gene end was trimmed by 9 bases and the J gene end by 5 bases; junction bases not matched to a gene: 21. The CDR3 region has the DNA TGTGCCAGTAATACCCCCTTCCGGGACAGTGAACTGTATGGCTACACCTTC. This encodes CASNTPFRDSELYGYTF.

As concerns this clone: A junction end diverges from the germline sequence, so it may reflect a read error. The CDR3 loop is CASSLEAGPYNEQFF. In DNA form, the CDR3 reads TGTGCTAGCAGCTTAGAGGCAGGGCCCTACAATGAGCAGTTCTTC. V and J are TRBV7-7 and TRBJ2-1; maybe TRBD1 (5 bases). The germline CDR1 and CDR2 sequences are SSHAT and FNYEAQ (reference sequence). This CDR3 contains 15 residues.

V and J are TRBV9 and TRBJ1-6, with unresolved D. Per germline, CDR1 SGDLS and CDR2 YYNGEE. V lost 0 bases, J lost 9 bases, and 10 bases lay in between. The CDR3 runs to 14 residues. The DNA of the CDR3 is TGTGCCAGCAGCGTAGACGACATCCTTTCACCCCTCCACTTT. It specifies CASSVDDILSPLHF.